These 20 T cell receptor beta chains came from one sample sequenced in a study of neoadjuvant nivolumab and ipilimumab in lung cancer. Generated by immunoSEQ multiplex PCR, the TCRdb table keeps only in-frame clones and is missing some. Here the sample spans thousands of clones, 88% being singletons. The sequencing here drew on tumor tissue, taken after neoadjuvant nivolumab, alone or with ipilimumab, at or shortly before surgery. The receptors were gathered from an adult with non-small cell lung cancer.

This chain joins TRBV5-1 and TRBJ2-3; D gene uncertain. V lost 4 bases to trimming and J lost 4 bases, with 16 bases between them. The CDR3 extends over 15 amino acids. CDR1 is SGHRS, CDR2 YFSETQ, per germline. The CDR3 bases are TGCGCCAGCAGCCAGCTAGGGATCCCCCCAGATACGCAGTATTTT. Translation gives CASSQLGIPPDTQYF.

The CDR3 DNA reads TGTGCCAGCAGCCCCGGTCGGCAGGGCCACAATGAGCAGTTCTTC. Protein sequence: CASSPGRQGHNEQFF. This chain connects TRBV11-3 to TRBJ2-1; TRBD1 might be the D (5 bases). CDR1 is SGHNT, CDR2 YENEEA, per germline. Trimming took off 5 bases at V and 5 bases at J, with 16 bases between the two ends. This CDR3 is 15 amino acids long.

The chain couples TRBV6-5 to TRBJ1-1, with unresolved D. There are 15 residues in the CDR3. The germline V and J ends were trimmed by 2 bases and 4 bases, with 14 bases remaining between them. The V gene's germline CDR1 is MNHEY and CDR2 SVGAGI. CDR3 protein: CASSYPTGSGTEAFF. The CDR3 bases are TGTGCCAGCAGTTACCCGACCGGATCGGGCACTGAAGCTTTCTTT.

The chain recombines TRBV29-1 with TRBJ1-3, with 7 bases aligning to TRBD1. Looked up from germline, CDR1 is SQVTM and CDR2 is ANQGSEA. CDR3 size: 12 residues. J was trimmed by 5 bases and V by 6 bases; bases with no gene match: 4. For the CDR3, the DNA is TGCAGCGTGTGGGACAGCAGAAACACCATATATTTT. It codes for CSVWDSRNTIYF.

The chain links TRBV5-1 to TRBJ2-5; 7 nucleotides line up with TRBD1. CDR3 length: 14 residues. Germline CDR1 and CDR2: SGHRS and YFSETQ. Trimming took 4 bases from V and 5 from J; bases not matched to a gene: 8. Here the CDR3 reads CASSRTGTVETQYF. CDR3 DNA sequence: TGCGCCAGCAGCCGAACGGGGACAGTGGAGACCCAGTACTTC.

This rearrangement joins TRBV5-6 to TRBJ2-2, with 9 positions matching TRBD1. V gave up 6 bases and J gave up 4 bases; unmatched junction bases: 13. Germline values: CDR1 SGHDT, CDR2 YYEEEE. This CDR3 is 17 amino acids long. The CDR3 protein is CASTPPRDRGSTGELFF. The CDR3 nucleotides read TGTGCCAGCACCCCGCCCCGTGACAGGGGGAGCACCGGGGAGCTGTTTTTT.

The V and J genes are TRBV7-6 and TRBJ2-3, with D possibly TRBD1 on 5 matching bases. V lost 4 bases to trimming and J lost 0 bases, with 17 bases between them. Germline V gene data show CDR1 as SGHVS and CDR2 as FNYEAQ. This CDR3 spans 17 amino acids. CDR3 nucleotide sequence: TGTGCCAGCAGCTCCGACAGCTCCAATACGAGCACAGATACGCAGTATTTT. Amino acids: CASSSDSSNTSTDTQYF.

The rearrangement joins TRBV27 to TRBJ2-1; D gene ambiguous. This CDR3 spans 13 amino acids. The V gene lost 7 bases and the J gene lost 1 base, with 8 bases spanning the gap. CDR1 MNHEY and CDR2 SMNVEV come from the germline V gene (reference sequence). The CDR3 region has the DNA TGTGCCAGCAATAGGGATTCCTACAATGAGCAGTTCTTC. This encodes CASNRDSYNEQFF.

The chain recombines TRBV4-1 with TRBJ2-7; D perhaps matches TRBD1 (5 bases). Trimming left V 1 base short and J 3 bases short, with 16 bases between. Germline lookup yields CDR1 MGHRA and CDR2 YSYEKL. The CDR3 totals 16 residues. CDR3 in amino acids: CASSQVDGRVHYEQYF. Written as DNA, the CDR3 is TGCGCCAGCAGCCAAGTTGATGGCAGGGTTCACTACGAGCAGTACTTC.

This CDR3 is CATKRESSYEQYF. CDR3 DNA sequence: TGTGCCACCAAGCGGGAAAGCTCCTACGAGCAGTACTTC. The rearrangement links TRBV6-1 to TRBJ2-7; 7 bases align to TRBD2. Germline CDR1 MNHNS, CDR2 SASEGT. This CDR3 region has 13 residues. V lost 10 bases, J lost 0 bases, and 6 bases stayed unmatched.

This chain joins TRBV5-4 and TRBJ1-2; 10 nucleotides align to TRBD1. The J segment lost 4 bases and the V segment lost 3 bases, leaving 0 bases of the junction unmatched. CDR1 is SGHNT, CDR2 YYREEE, per germline (reference sequence). The CDR3 has 13 residues. This chain's CDR3 is CASSWTGGYGYTF. The CDR3 DNA reads as TGTGCCAGCAGCTGGACAGGGGGCTATGGCTACACCTTC.

This rearrangement joins TRBV10-3 to TRBJ2-2, with 11 positions matching TRBD1. CDR1 ENHRY and CDR2 SYGVKD come from the germline V gene. V shed 8 bases and J 2 bases; nucleotides not matched to a gene: 7. The CDR3 has 16 residues. This CDR3 reads CAISADRGHNTGELFF. DNA of the CDR3: TGTGCCATCTCGGCGGACAGGGGGCATAACACCGGGGAGCTGTTTTTT.

This clone occurred a few times. The V gene is TRBV6-5, the J gene TRBJ1-1; D is ambiguous. The CDR3 loop spans 14 amino acids. From germline, CDR1 is MNHEY and CDR2 SVGAGI. V lost 0 bases and J lost 1, with 6 bases in between. The chain's CDR3 is CASSYSTPNTEAFF. Here the CDR3 DNA reads TGTGCCAGCAGTTACTCGACTCCGAACACTGAAGCTTTCTTT.

This rearrangement joins TRBV30 to TRBJ2-7, with D possibly being TRBD2 (5 bases). From germline, CDR1 is GTSNPN and CDR2 SVGIG (reference sequence). The CDR3 is 12 amino acids. V lost 5 bases and J 5 bases, leaving 13 bases between the germline ends. This CDR3 is CAWAAREHEQYF. CDR3 DNA sequence: TGTGCCTGGGCCGCGAGGGAGCACGAGCAGTACTTC.

The chain uses TRBV10-3 and TRBJ1-5; a weak D match, TRBD1 (6 bases). CDR3 length: 16 residues. V was trimmed by 0 bases and J by 5 bases, leaving 14 bases between them. Germline V gives CDR1 ENHRY, CDR2 SYGVKD. The CDR3 DNA reads TGTGCCATCAGTGAGTCGATGGCAGGGGACTATCAGCCCCAGCATTTT. Translated, it gives CAISESMAGDYQPQHF.

The chain employs TRBV5-1 and TRBJ1-2; 12 positions agree with TRBD1. V was clipped by 3 bases and J by 5 bases; unmatched bases: 5. This CDR3 comprises 15 residues. CDR1 and CDR2 (germline): SGHRS, YFSETQ. The CDR3 region has the DNA TGCGCCAGCAGCTCCGGGACAGGGGGCGCGTATGGCTACACCTTC. This sequence encodes CASSSGTGGAYGYTF.

The rearrangement uses TRBV11-3 and TRBJ2-1; TRBD1 might be the D (5 bases). Germline V gives CDR1 SGHNT, CDR2 YENEEA. The CDR3 is 15 amino acids. Trimming took off 4 bases at V and 4 bases at J, with 14 bases between the two ends. The CDR3 sequence is CASSSRQGGYNEQFF. DNA for the CDR3: TGTGCCAGCAGCTCCCGGCAGGGTGGGTACAATGAGCAGTTCTTC.

The rearrangement links TRBV11-2 to TRBJ1-2; 9 bases agree with TRBD1. Trimming cost V 3 bases and J 4 bases; bases outside gene matches: 6. Per the germline V gene, CDR1 is SGHAT and CDR2 is FQNNGV. The CDR3 totals 15 residues. The CDR3: CASSFLQGAGYGYTF. In nucleotides, the CDR3 is TGTGCCAGCAGCTTTCTACAGGGGGCGGGCTATGGCTACACCTTC.

The gene calls are TRBV29-1 and TRBJ1-6; no clear D gene. This CDR3 spans 11 amino acids. Germline-derived CDR1 and CDR2 are SQVTM and ANQGSEA. V was trimmed by 5 bases and J by 14 bases, leaving 13 bases between them. As DNA, the CDR3 is TGCAGCGTTTTAGATAGGCGAGCCCTCCACTTT. Amino acids: CSVLDRRALHF.

This chain connects TRBV29-1 to TRBJ2-7, with a weak D call TRBD1 (5 bases). V lost 0 bases to trimming and J lost 3 bases, with 12 bases between them. The CDR3 runs 14 residues. In germline, CDR1 is SQVTM, CDR2 ANQGSEA. The chain's CDR3 is CSVEDQGTGYEQYF. The CDR3 nucleotides read TGCAGCGTTGAAGATCAGGGAACCGGCTACGAGCAGTACTTC.